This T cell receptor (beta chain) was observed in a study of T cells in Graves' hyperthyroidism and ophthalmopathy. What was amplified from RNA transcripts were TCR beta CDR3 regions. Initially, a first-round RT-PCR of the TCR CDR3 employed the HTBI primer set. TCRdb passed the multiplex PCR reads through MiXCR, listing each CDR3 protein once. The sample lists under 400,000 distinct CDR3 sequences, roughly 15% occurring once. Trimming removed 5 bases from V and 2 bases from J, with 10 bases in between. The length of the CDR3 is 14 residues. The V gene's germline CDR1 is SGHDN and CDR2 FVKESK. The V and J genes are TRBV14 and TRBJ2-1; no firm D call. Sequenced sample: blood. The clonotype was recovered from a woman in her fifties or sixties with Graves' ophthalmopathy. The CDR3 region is CASSGVVPYNEQFF. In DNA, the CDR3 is TGTGCCAGCAGCGGGGTAGTCCCCTACAATGAGCAGTTCTTC.